Listed below are T cell receptor beta chains from one sample, sequenced in a study of blood T cell repertoires in COVID-19. Clones were read by immunoSEQ multiplex PCR, and TCRdb kept only the in-frame ones, dropping some. Of about 170,000 clones listed, around 84% were seen once; the top ten hold around 13%. The sample consisted of peripheral blood. The receptors derive from a woman between 65 and 79 years old with COVID-19, enrolled during active disease. Both conserved end residues are part of each CDR3. The D gene is left open where the match is weak.

V gene: TRBV5-1; D gene: -; J gene: TRBJ2-2; CDR3 protein: CASSSRDWSAELFF
V gene: TRBV19; D gene: -; J gene: TRBJ2-5; CDR3 protein: CASSGAPRETQYF
V gene: TRBV5-1; D gene: TRBD2; J gene: TRBJ2-5; CDR3 protein: CARSLGGGQETQYF
V gene: TRBV6-6; D gene: -; J gene: TRBJ1-1; CDR3 protein: CASSPGVTEAFF
V gene: TRBV11-1; D gene: TRBD2; J gene: TRBJ2-1; CDR3 protein: CASSLGSGSLNEQFF
V gene: TRBV10-3; D gene: -; J gene: TRBJ1-1; CDR3 protein: CAISQGGSNTEAFF
V gene: TRBV2; D gene: -; J gene: TRBJ1-1; CDR3 protein: CASGGRSVLPEAFF
V gene: TRBV7-2; D gene: TRBD1; J gene: TRBJ1-2; CDR3 protein: CASSVTLYNDRGGGYTF
V gene: TRBV19; D gene: TRBD2; J gene: TRBJ2-3; CDR3 protein: CASSIAGTNTDTQYF
V gene: TRBV5-5; D gene: -; J gene: TRBJ1-2; CDR3 protein: CASSLALQGSGYTF
V gene: TRBV12-3/TRBV12-4; D gene: -; J gene: TRBJ1-1; CDR3 protein: CASTRWLTEAFF
V gene: TRBV21-1; D gene: -; J gene: TRBJ2-3; CDR3 protein: CASSRAGTGPEDTQYF
V gene: TRBV30; D gene: TRBD2; J gene: TRBJ2-1; CDR3 protein: CAWSSGGGGYNEQFF
V gene: TRBV12-3/TRBV12-4; D gene: TRBD2; J gene: TRBJ2-1; CDR3 protein: CASSFWGGNEQFF
V gene: TRBV6-5; D gene: -; J gene: TRBJ1-1; CDR3 protein: CASSPPSGLEAFF
V gene: TRBV4-1; D gene: TRBD1; J gene: TRBJ1-2; CDR3 protein: CASSQVTGLTYGYTF
V gene: TRBV7-2; D gene: TRBD2; J gene: TRBJ2-1; CDR3 protein: CASSSGTSGRIKFF
V gene: TRBV28; D gene: TRBD1; J gene: TRBJ1-1; CDR3 protein: CASTEGGTGGNTEAFF
V gene: TRBV25-1; D gene: TRBD1; J gene: TRBJ1-2; CDR3 protein: CASSDDRGRSYGYTF
V gene: TRBV2; D gene: TRBD1; J gene: TRBJ1-2; CDR3 protein: CASSLGTASYTF
V gene: TRBV10-3; D gene: -; J gene: TRBJ1-5; CDR3 protein: CAISANSNNQPQHF
V gene: TRBV6-5; D gene: -; J gene: TRBJ1-3; CDR3 protein: CASAASGLSGNTIYF
V gene: TRBV21-1; D gene: -; J gene: TRBJ1-1; CDR3 protein: CASSRGQSPNTEAFF
V gene: TRBV6-1; D gene: -; J gene: TRBJ1-1; CDR3 protein: CASSDPAGDGNTEAFF
V gene: TRBV27; D gene: -; J gene: TRBJ2-1; CDR3 protein: CASSNRDNWYNEQFF
V gene: TRBV29-1; D gene: -; J gene: TRBJ2-7; CDR3 protein: CSVVQDSYEQYF
V gene: TRBV9; D gene: -; J gene: TRBJ2-1; CDR3 protein: CASSVAGVPSYNEQFF
V gene: TRBV7-3; D gene: TRBD1; J gene: TRBJ2-6; CDR3 protein: CASSLPRDRGISGANVLTF
V gene: TRBV2; D gene: -; J gene: TRBJ1-1; CDR3 protein: CASSQQGTNTEAFF
V gene: TRBV27; D gene: -; J gene: TRBJ1-1; CDR3 protein: CASSPLQGTEAFF
V gene: TRBV13; D gene: TRBD2; J gene: TRBJ2-1; CDR3 protein: CASSQDPGTSIEQFF